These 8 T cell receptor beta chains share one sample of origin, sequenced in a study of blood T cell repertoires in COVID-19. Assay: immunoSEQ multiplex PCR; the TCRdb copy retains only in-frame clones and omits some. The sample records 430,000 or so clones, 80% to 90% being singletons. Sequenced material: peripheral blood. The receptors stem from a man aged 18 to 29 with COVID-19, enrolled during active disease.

The chain's CDR3 is CASSLEKGISYEQYF. The CDR3 coding sequence is TGTGCCAGCAGCTTAGAGAAGGGGATTTCCTACGAGCAGTACTTC. This rearrangement joins TRBV11-3 to TRBJ2-7, with D perhaps TRBD1 (5 bases). Trimming left V 0 bases short and J 1 base short, with 10 bases between. CDR1 and CDR2 (germline): SGHNT, YENEEA. The CDR3 sequence is 15 residues long.

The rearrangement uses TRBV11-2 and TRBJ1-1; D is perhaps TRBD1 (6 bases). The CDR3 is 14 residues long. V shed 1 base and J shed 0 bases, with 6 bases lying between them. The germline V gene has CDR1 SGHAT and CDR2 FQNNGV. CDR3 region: CASSLAGVNTEAFF. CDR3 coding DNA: TGTGCCAGCAGCTTAGCAGGGGTGAACACTGAAGCTTTCTTT.

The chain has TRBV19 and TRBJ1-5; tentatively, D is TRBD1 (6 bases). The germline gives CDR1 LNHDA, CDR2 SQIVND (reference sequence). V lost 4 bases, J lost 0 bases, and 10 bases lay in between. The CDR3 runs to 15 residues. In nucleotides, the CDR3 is TGTGCCAGTAGTAAGGACAGTGGTAGCAATCAGCCCCAGCATTTT. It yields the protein CASSKDSGSNQPQHF.

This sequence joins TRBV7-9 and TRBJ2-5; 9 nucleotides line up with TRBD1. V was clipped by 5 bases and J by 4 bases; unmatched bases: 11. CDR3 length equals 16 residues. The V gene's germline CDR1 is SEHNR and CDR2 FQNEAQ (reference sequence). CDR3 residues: CASSRVQGAGGETQYF. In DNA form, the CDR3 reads TGTGCCAGCAGCCGAGTACAGGGGGCAGGGGGAGAGACCCAGTACTTC.

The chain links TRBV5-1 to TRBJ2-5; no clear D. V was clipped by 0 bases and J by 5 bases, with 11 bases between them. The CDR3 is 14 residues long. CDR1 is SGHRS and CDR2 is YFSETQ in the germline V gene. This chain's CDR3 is CASSLEVRGETQYF. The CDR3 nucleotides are TGCGCCAGCAGCTTGGAAGTGAGAGGCGAGACCCAGTACTTC.

CDR3 DNA sequence: TGTGCCAGCAGTTACTCGGGACAGGGGTTGTGGACTGAAGCTTTCTTT. Translated, it gives CASSYSGQGLWTEAFF. The genes are TRBV6-5 and TRBJ1-1; TRBD1 matches 10 bases. Germline assignment: CDR1 MNHEY and CDR2 SVGAGI. This CDR3 has 16 residues. V was clipped by 0 bases and J by 5 bases; unmatched bases: 6.

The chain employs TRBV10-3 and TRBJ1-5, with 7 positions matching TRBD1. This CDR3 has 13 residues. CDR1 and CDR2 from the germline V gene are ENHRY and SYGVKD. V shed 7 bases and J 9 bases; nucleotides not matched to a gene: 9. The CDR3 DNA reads TGTGCCATCACCGAAGGGGGCACCGGGCCCCAGCATTTT. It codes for CAITEGGTGPQHF.

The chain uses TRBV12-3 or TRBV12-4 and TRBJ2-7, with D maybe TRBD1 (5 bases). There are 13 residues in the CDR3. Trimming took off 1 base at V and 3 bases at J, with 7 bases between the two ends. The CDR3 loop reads CASSLEGVYEQYF. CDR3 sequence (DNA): TGTGCCAGCAGTTTAGAAGGGGTCTACGAGCAGTACTTC.